This T cell receptor beta chain is from a study of cytomegalovirus exposure and HLA in healthy donors. Vbeta (60) and Jbeta (13) primers were used in the PCR. TCRdb's copy holds only in-frame clones and misses some; the assay was immunoSEQ multiplex PCR. The profile shows 150,000 to 200,000 clones, 86% of them singletons. The CDR3 spans 12 residues. Germline CDR1 and CDR2: SGHRS and YFSETQ. The germline V and J ends were trimmed by 2 bases and 6 bases, with 7 bases remaining between them. Study findings and constraints: Diagnosis of cytomegalovirus status made by the classifier reportedly showed high specificity and sensitivity. TCR beta V- and J-gene trimming, according to a later analysis, was linked to a missense DCLRE1C variant.

This clone was observed a single time. Its target is not known. The clonotype originates from a woman younger than 35 in good health and CMV-seronegative. Source material: PBMCs. The J gene is TRBJ2-3, the V gene TRBV5-1, with D hard to call. DNA for the CDR3: TGCGCCAGCAGCTTCCATGCGGATACGCAGTATTTT. It is translated as CASSFHADTQYF. The full variable domain, its missing parts supplied by reference TRBV5-1 and TRBJ2-3, is KAGVTQTPRYLIKTRGQQVTLSCSPISGHRSVSWYQQTPGQGLQFLFEYFSETQRNKGNFPGRFSGRQFSNSRSEMNVSTLELGDSALYLCASSFHADTQYFGPGTRLTVL.